Following are 31 T cell receptor beta chains from one sample sequenced in a study of CD4 T cells in relation to SARS-CoV-2 and coronaviruses. TCRdb's table, derived via immunoSEQ multiplex PCR, lists solely in-frame clones and lacks some. Here the sample spans 35,000 to 40,000 clones, approximately 85% being singletons. Sequenced: memory CD4+ T cells from PBMCs. These receptors were obtained from an adult with COVID-19.

This clone was counted once. DNA for the CDR3: TGTGCCATCAGAATGACAGGGCCCAACTCCTACAATGAGCAGTTCTTC. It is translated as CAIRMTGPNSYNEQFF. The chain carries TRBV10-3 and TRBJ2-1; 7 positions match TRBD1. Losses at the gene ends were 6 bases for V and 0 bases for J; bases not matched to a gene: 8. From germline, CDR1 is ENHRY and CDR2 SYGVKD. The length of the CDR3 is 16 residues.

The DNA for the CDR3 is TGCGCCAGCAGCACTTGGACAGGGGGCGAGGGTAATGAGCAGTTCTTC. Protein: CASSTWTGGEGNEQFF. The rearrangement uses TRBV4-1 and TRBJ2-1; TRBD1 aligns across 11 bases. The V segment lost 5 bases and the J segment 7 bases; nucleotides outside the gene matches: 10. The CDR3 totals 16 residues. The germline gives CDR1 MGHRA, CDR2 YSYEKL.

This chain links TRBV6-2 or TRBV6-3 with TRBJ2-7; weak D call: TRBD2 (6 bases). The CDR3 extends over 12 amino acids. V lost 6 bases, J lost 2 bases, and 8 bases lay in between. Germline-derived CDR1 and CDR2 are MNHEY and SVGEGT. CDR3 DNA: TGTGCCAGCAGCCGACTAGCCTACGAGCAGTACTTC. This gives the protein CASSRLAYEQYF.

The gene calls are TRBV9 and TRBJ2-2; D is undetermined. Germline V gene data show CDR1 as SGDLS and CDR2 as YYNGEE. V shed 2 bases and J shed 6 bases, with 17 bases lying between them. The length of the CDR3 is 16 residues. The CDR3 region has the DNA TGTGCCAGCAGCGTTAGAACCCGGGCGAGTGCCGGGGAGCTGTTTTTT. Translated: CASSVRTRASAGELFF.

J is TRBJ2-7 and V is TRBV5-6; TRBD1 agrees at 8 bases. This CDR3 comprises 14 residues. CDR1 and CDR2 from the germline V gene are SGHDT and YYEEEE. The V segment lost 3 bases and the J segment 0 bases; nucleotides outside the gene matches: 2. Written as DNA, the CDR3 is TGTGCCAGCAGCTGGGACAGGTCCTCCTACGAGCAGTACTTC. This codes for CASSWDRSSYEQYF.

As to this clone: Compared with germline, one end of the junction differs, possibly owing to a read error. This chain uses TRBV12-5 with TRBJ2-2; TRBD1 agrees at 10 bases. Germline V gene data show CDR1 as LGHNT and CDR2 as FRNRAP. This CDR3 comprises 18 residues. The CDR3 bases are TGTGCTAGTGATCCGGGACAGGGGACTTTTTTCGGCACCCGGGAGCTGTTTTTT. This codes for CASDPGQGTFFGTRELFF.

CDR3 DNA sequence: TGTGCCCACGAGGGGGGGAAGGGCGAGCAGTACTTC. This encodes CAHEGGKGEQYF. The chain carries TRBV30 and TRBJ2-7; D might be TRBD2 (7 bases). This CDR3 contains 12 residues. Germline CDR1 and CDR2: GTSNPN and SVGIG (reference sequence). V was cut by 8 bases and J by 6 bases, with 17 bases left in between.

The rearrangement uses TRBV5-5 and TRBJ2-2; D gene unclear. Germline values: CDR1 SGHKS, CDR2 YYEKEE (reference sequence). Deletions cut 0 bases from V and 3 bases from J, with 9 bases between. The CDR3 totals 15 residues. CDR3 coding DNA: TGTGCCAGCAGCTTGGCCAACTCATACACCGGGGAGCTGTTTTTT. Protein sequence: CASSLANSYTGELFF.

CDR3 protein: CASSPGRTYEQYF. In DNA form, the CDR3 reads TGTGCCAGCAGCCCCGGACGGACTTACGAGCAGTACTTC. The chain links TRBV5-5 to TRBJ2-7; tentatively, D is TRBD2 (5 bases). Germline V gene lookup returns CDR1 SGHKS and CDR2 YYEKEE (reference sequence). V dropped 4 bases and J dropped 4 bases, with 12 bases sitting between them. The CDR3 runs to 13 residues.

This chain joins TRBV18 and TRBJ2-7; D could derive from TRBD1 or TRBD2 (5 bases each). The germline V and J ends were trimmed by 2 bases and 4 bases, with 9 bases remaining between them. From germline, CDR1 is KGHSH and CDR2 LQKENI. The CDR3 loop spans 13 amino acids. The CDR3 spells CASSPGGGYEQYF. Here the CDR3 DNA reads TGTGCCAGCTCACCAGGGGGTGGGTACGAGCAGTACTTC. The full variable domain, in which reference TRBV18 and TRBJ2-7 provide the parts outside the CDR3, is NAGVMQNPRHLVRRRGQEARLRCSPMKGHSHVYWYRQLPEEGLKFMVYLQKENIIDESGMPKERFSAEFPKEGPSILRIQQVVRGDSAAYFCASSPGGGYEQYFGPGTRLTVT.

V usage is TRBV2 and J usage is TRBJ2-7, with a weak D call TRBD1 (6 bases). Trimming took 4 bases from V and 4 from J, leaving 14 bases between them. Germline CDR1 and CDR2: SNHLY and FYNNEI. The CDR3 has 14 amino acids. The CDR3 region has the DNA TGTGCCAGCAGTGTACAGGGAAAGAGGTACGAGCAGTACTTC. As protein: CASSVQGKRYEQYF. Based on the CDR3 plus reference TRBV2 and TRBJ2-7, the full variable domain is EPEVTQTPSHQVTQMGQEVILRCVPISNHLYFYWYRQILGQKVEFLVSFYNNEISEKSEIFDDQFSVERPDGSNFTLKIRSTKLEDSAMYFCASSVQGKRYEQYFGPGTRLTVT.

The rearrangement links TRBV7-2 to TRBJ2-1, with TRBD2 identical over 8 bases. Germline CDR1 reads SGHTA; CDR2 reads FQGNSA. The CDR3 has 15 residues. V lost 1 base, J lost 7 bases, and 6 bases stayed unmatched. The DNA for the CDR3 is TGTGCCAGCAGCTTAGGTAGCGGGGTGGGGAATGAGCAGTTCTTC. It yields the protein CASSLGSGVGNEQFF.

The gene calls are TRBV6-6 and TRBJ2-1; D is perhaps TRBD1 (6 bases). CDR1 is MNHNY and CDR2 is SVGAGI in the germline V gene (reference sequence). The V end lost 8 bases, the J end lost 4 bases, and 15 bases lay between the germline ends. CDR3 size: 14 residues. This CDR3 reads CASRPPGVYNEQFF. The CDR3 bases are TGTGCCAGCCGTCCGCCAGGGGTGTACAATGAGCAGTTCTTC.

This chain's CDR3 is CASRLQGASGELFF. The CDR3 DNA reads as TGTGCCAGCAGGCTACAGGGGGCATCCGGGGAGCTGTTTTTT. The chain is built from TRBV28 and TRBJ2-2; 9 bases line up with TRBD1. The CDR3 runs to 14 residues. Per germline, CDR1 MDHEN and CDR2 SYDVKM. V shed 6 bases and J 6 bases; nucleotides not matched to a gene: 5. Drawing the rest from reference TRBV28 and TRBJ2-2, the complete variable domain is DVKVTQSSRYLVKRTGEKVFLECVQDMDHENMFWYRQDPGLGLRLIYFSYDVKMKEKGDIPEGYSVSREKKERFSLILESASTNQTSMYLCASRLQGASGELFFGEGSRLTVL.

This clone came up a few times. The chain is built from TRBV11-3 and TRBJ2-1; possibly TRBD2 for D (5 bases). The CDR3 length is 13 residues. Trimming took 5 bases from V and 8 from J, leaving 13 bases between them. Germline-derived CDR1 and CDR2 are SGHNT and YENEEA. In nucleotides, the CDR3 is TGTGCCAGCAGCATTAGGCCTAGCCATGAGCAGTTCTTC. Amino acid sequence: CASSIRPSHEQFF. Drawing the rest from reference TRBV11-3 and TRBJ2-1, the complete variable domain is EAGVVQSPRYKIIEKKQPVAFWCNPISGHNTLYWYLQNLGQGPELLIRYENEEAVDDSQLPKDRFSAERLKGVDSTLKIQPAELGDSAVYLCASSIRPSHEQFFGPGTRLTVL.

The rearrangement links TRBV7-2 to TRBJ2-7; the match to TRBD2 covers 7 bases. Trimming cost V 3 bases and J 2 bases; bases outside gene matches: 7. CDR3 length: 15 residues. Germline V CDR1 and CDR2: SGHTA, FQGNSA. CDR3 in amino acids: CASSFPRGDPYEQYF. The CDR3 DNA reads as TGTGCCAGCAGCTTCCCCCGGGGGGATCCCTACGAGCAGTACTTC.

CDR3 in amino acids: CASSLGTGHETQYF. The CDR3 DNA follows: TGTGCCAGCAGCTTGGGGACAGGGCACGAGACCCAGTACTTC. The chain uses TRBV7-8 and TRBJ2-5; TRBD1 aligns across 9 bases. V lost 3 bases, J lost 5 bases, and 4 bases stayed unmatched. Germline V gives CDR1 SGHVS, CDR2 FQNEAQ. This CDR3 has 14 amino acids.

This clone was picked up one time. The chain is built from TRBV28 and TRBJ2-2; TRBD1 matches at 12 bases. CDR3 length: 15 residues. V dropped 5 bases and J dropped 6; count of bases not matched to a gene: 4. Germline V gene data show CDR1 as MDHEN and CDR2 as SYDVKM. CDR3 sequence reads: CASSPGTGGPGELFF. Here the CDR3 DNA reads TGTGCCAGCAGTCCCGGGACAGGGGGCCCCGGGGAGCTGTTTTTT.

V and J are TRBV18 and TRBJ2-1; 7 nucleotides agree with TRBD1. Germline-derived CDR1 and CDR2 are KGHSH and LQKENI. V lost 4 bases, J lost 3 bases, and 6 bases stayed unmatched. The CDR3 length is 15 residues. CDR3 loop: CASSQPGQNYNEQFF. The DNA for the CDR3 is TGTGCCAGCTCACAACCGGGACAGAACTACAATGAGCAGTTCTTC.

The V gene is TRBV5-1, the J gene TRBJ2-2, with TRBD1 matching over 10 bases. V lost 3 bases, J lost 6 bases, and 8 bases stayed unmatched. This CDR3 comprises 16 residues. Germline-derived CDR1 and CDR2 are SGHRS and YFSETQ. The CDR3, as DNA: TGCGCCAGCAGCTGGGTTGCCGGACAGGGGGCCGGGGAGCTGTTTTTT. It is translated as CASSWVAGQGAGELFF.

The chain joins TRBV14 to TRBJ1-2; D gene ambiguous. The CDR3 extends over 13 amino acids. CDR1 SGHDN and CDR2 FVKESK come from the germline V gene. Trimming left V 1 base short and J 5 bases short, with 8 bases between. CDR3 residues: CASSQVGSYGYTF. CDR3 coding DNA: TGTGCCAGCAGCCAAGTAGGGTCGTATGGCTACACCTTC.

J is TRBJ1-1 and V is TRBV30, with unresolved D. Germline CDR1 is GTSNPN and CDR2 is SVGIG (reference sequence). V lost 0 bases and J 10 bases, leaving 12 bases between the germline ends. This CDR3 has 12 amino acids. CDR3 sequence: CAWSVAGVSAFF. DNA of the CDR3: TGTGCCTGGAGTGTAGCCGGCGTGTCAGCTTTCTTT. The whole variable domain, remainder taken from reference TRBV30 and TRBJ1-1, is SQTIHQWPATLVQPVGSPLSLECTVEGTSNPNLYWYRQAAGRGLQLLFYSVGIGQISSEVPQNLSASRPQDRQFILSSKKLLLSDSGFYLCAWSVAGVSAFFGQGTRLTVV.

The chain carries TRBV27 and TRBJ1-2; D is ambiguous. The germline V gene encodes CDR1 MNHEY and CDR2 SMNVEV (reference sequence). V was clipped by 4 bases and J by 3 bases, with 12 bases between them. The CDR3 is made up of 14 amino acids. The CDR3 nucleotides read TGTGCCAGCAGTTCCCCGACAAGAGACTATGGCTACACCTTC. This gives the protein CASSSPTRDYGYTF.

With respect to this clone: This sample includes further DNA sequences coding for the same CDR3. This chain uses TRBV7-9 with TRBJ2-7; 8 bases align to TRBD2. After removal of 5 bases from V and 3 bases from J, the junction contained 6 bases not matched to a gene. The CDR3 spans 14 residues. CDR1 SEHNR and CDR2 FQNEAQ come from the germline V gene (reference sequence). This CDR3 is CASSGTSGGYEQYF. DNA of the CDR3: TGTGCCAGCAGCGGCACTAGCGGAGGCTACGAGCAGTACTTC.

The chain is built from TRBV5-1 and TRBJ1-2, with TRBD1 matching over 7 bases. Germline V CDR1 and CDR2: SGHRS, YFSETQ. This CDR3 has 13 residues. J gave up 2 bases and V 4 bases, and 2 bases lay outside the gene matches. As DNA, the CDR3 is TGCGCCAGCAGCGAACAGGGGAACTATGGCTACACCTTC. Translation: CASSEQGNYGYTF.

The rearrangement joins TRBV7-2 to TRBJ2-5; D uncertain. V was pared by 2 bases and J by 1 base, with 5 bases between. Per germline, CDR1 SGHTA and CDR2 FQGNSA. The CDR3 runs 13 residues. The CDR3 spells CASSLRAQETQYF. CDR3 nucleotide sequence: TGTGCCAGCAGCTTACGGGCCCAAGAGACCCAGTACTTC.

The chain joins TRBV6-5 to TRBJ2-7, with 7 bases that match TRBD2. This CDR3 spans 14 amino acids. V shed 6 bases, J shed 4 bases, and the junction held 9 bases outside the gene matches. From germline, CDR1 is MNHEY and CDR2 SVGAGI. Written as DNA, the CDR3 is TGTGCCAGCAGGGTAAGCGGGACGATGTACGAGCAGTACTTC. The encoded protein is CASRVSGTMYEQYF.

This chain joins TRBV11-2 and TRBJ2-7; TRBD2 is a possible D gene (6 bases). V was cut by 5 bases and J by 2 bases, with 19 bases left in between. This CDR3 is built from 16 residues. Germline V lookup: CDR1 SGHAT, CDR2 FQNNGV. CDR3 region: CASSPTRGMNAYEQYF. The CDR3 DNA sequence: TGTGCCAGCAGCCCAACTCGCGGGATGAACGCCTACGAGCAGTACTTC.

Only one count was recorded for this clone. The genes are TRBV7-2 and TRBJ2-5; perhaps TRBD1 as D (6 bases). Between the trimmed V and J ends, which lost 5 bases and 2 bases, there was a span of 15 bases. Per germline, CDR1 SGHTA and CDR2 FQGNSA. This CDR3 comprises 15 residues. Here the CDR3 DNA reads TGTGCCAGCAGCCAATTTGGGACACCTCAAGAGACCCAGTACTTC. Its translation: CASSQFGTPQETQYF.

The V gene is TRBV7-9, the J gene TRBJ2-7; D is unresolved. This CDR3 region has 11 residues. In germline, CDR1 is SEHNR, CDR2 FQNEAQ (reference sequence). Trimming took off 6 bases at V and 6 bases at J, with 9 bases between the two ends. Written as DNA, the CDR3 is TGTGCCAGCAGTCGCTCTAGCGAGCAGTACTTC. Protein: CASSRSSEQYF.

The CDR3 here is CASSVVYEQYF. The CDR3, as DNA: TGTGCCAGCAGCGTAGTCTACGAGCAGTACTTC. This rearrangement joins TRBV5-5 to TRBJ2-7; D uncertain. V was pared by 4 bases and J by 3 bases, with 5 bases between. The germline gives CDR1 SGHKS, CDR2 YYEKEE (reference sequence). The CDR3 has 11 amino acids.